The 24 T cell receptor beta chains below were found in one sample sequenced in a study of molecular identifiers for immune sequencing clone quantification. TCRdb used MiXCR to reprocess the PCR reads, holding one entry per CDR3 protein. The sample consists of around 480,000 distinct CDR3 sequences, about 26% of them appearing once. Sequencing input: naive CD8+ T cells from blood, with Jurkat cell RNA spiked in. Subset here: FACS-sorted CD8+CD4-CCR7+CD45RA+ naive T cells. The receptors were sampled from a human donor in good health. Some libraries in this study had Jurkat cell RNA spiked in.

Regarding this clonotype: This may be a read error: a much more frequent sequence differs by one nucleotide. The CDR3 loop is CASSIPYRGQETQYF. The DNA for the CDR3 is TGTGCCAGCAGTATCCCCTACAGGGGGCAAGAGACCCAGTACTTC. The chain uses TRBV27 and TRBJ2-5; 8 positions agree with TRBD1. The junction had 7 bases not matched to a gene; V was cut back by 5 bases and J by 2 bases. Germline CDR1 and CDR2: MNHEY and SMNVEV (reference sequence). The length of the CDR3 is 15 residues.

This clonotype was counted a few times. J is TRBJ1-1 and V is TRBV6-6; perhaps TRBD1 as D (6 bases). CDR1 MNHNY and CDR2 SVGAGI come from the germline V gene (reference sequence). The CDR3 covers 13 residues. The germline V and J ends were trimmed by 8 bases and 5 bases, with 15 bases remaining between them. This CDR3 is CASRDTQGTEAFF. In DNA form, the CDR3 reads TGTGCCAGCCGGGACACCCAGGGAACTGAAGCTTTCTTT.

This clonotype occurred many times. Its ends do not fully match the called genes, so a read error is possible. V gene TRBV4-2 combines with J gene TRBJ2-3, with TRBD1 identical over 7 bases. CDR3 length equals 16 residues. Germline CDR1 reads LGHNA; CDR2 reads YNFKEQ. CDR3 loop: CASSEEQGTYTDTQYF. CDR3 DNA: TGTGCCAGCAGCGAAGAACAGGGGACCTACACAGATACGCAGTATTTT.

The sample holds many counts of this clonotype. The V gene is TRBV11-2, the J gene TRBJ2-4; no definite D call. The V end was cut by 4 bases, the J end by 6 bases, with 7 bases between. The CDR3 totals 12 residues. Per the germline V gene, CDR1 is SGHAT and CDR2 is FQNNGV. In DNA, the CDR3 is TGTGCCAGCAGCTCTGCAGGAAACATTCAGTACTTC. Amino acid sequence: CASSSAGNIQYF.

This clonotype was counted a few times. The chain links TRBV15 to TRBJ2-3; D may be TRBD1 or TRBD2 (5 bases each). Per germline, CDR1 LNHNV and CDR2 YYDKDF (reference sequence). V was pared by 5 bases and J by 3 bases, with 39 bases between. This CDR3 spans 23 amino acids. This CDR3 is CATSGRDMLTGTHPHVGTDTQYF. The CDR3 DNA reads TGTGCCACCAGCGGGAGAGACATGTTAACCGGGACCCATCCTCACGTAGGTACAGATACGCAGTATTTT.

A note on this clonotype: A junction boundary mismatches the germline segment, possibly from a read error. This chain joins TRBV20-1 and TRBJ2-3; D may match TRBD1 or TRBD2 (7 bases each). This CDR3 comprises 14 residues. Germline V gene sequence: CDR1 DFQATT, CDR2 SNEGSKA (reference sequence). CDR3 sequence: CSAAIGGGTDTKYF. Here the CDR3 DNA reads TGCAGTGCTGCTATTGGGGGGGGGACAGATACGAAGTATTTT.

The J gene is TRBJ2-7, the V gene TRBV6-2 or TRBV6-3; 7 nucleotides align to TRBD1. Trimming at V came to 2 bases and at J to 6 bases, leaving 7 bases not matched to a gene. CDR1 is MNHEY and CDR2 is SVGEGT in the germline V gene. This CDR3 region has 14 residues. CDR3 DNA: TGTGCCAGCAGTTACCCCGGGACAGCCCCCGAGCAGTACTTC. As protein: CASSYPGTAPEQYF.

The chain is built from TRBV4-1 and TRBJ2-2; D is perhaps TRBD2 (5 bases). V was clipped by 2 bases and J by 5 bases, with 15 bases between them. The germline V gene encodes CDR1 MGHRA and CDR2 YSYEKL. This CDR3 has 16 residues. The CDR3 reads CASSQLSVVGTGELFF. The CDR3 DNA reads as TGCGCCAGCAGCCAACTTAGCGTTGTAGGGACCGGGGAGCTGTTTTTT.

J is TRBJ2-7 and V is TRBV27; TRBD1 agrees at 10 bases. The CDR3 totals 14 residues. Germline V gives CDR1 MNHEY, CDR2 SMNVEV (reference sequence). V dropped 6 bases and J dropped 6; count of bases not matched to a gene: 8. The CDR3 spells CASSPPGTGVEQYF. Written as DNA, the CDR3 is TGTGCCAGCAGCCCACCCGGGACAGGGGTCGAGCAGTACTTC.

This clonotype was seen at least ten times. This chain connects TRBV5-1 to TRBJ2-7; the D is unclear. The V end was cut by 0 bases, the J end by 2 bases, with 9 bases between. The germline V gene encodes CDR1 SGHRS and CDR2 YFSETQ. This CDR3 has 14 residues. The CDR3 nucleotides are TGCGCCAGCAGCTTGGTTCCGGCCGCCTACGAGCAGTACTTC. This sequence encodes CASSLVPAAYEQYF.

The CDR3 nucleotides read TGTGCCAGCGGGCCTCCCCCCTCCACAGATACGCAGTATTTT. This encodes CASGPPPSTDTQYF. The chain is built from TRBV9 and TRBJ2-3; D ambiguous. V gave up 7 bases and J gave up 2 bases, with 14 bases separating them. CDR1 and CDR2 (germline): SGDLS, YYNGEE. This CDR3 has 14 amino acids.

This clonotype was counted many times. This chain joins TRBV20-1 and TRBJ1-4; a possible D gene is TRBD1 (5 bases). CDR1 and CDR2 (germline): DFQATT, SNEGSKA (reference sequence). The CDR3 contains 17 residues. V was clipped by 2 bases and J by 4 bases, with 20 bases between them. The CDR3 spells CSARRSGTRGINEKLFF. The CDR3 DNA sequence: TGCAGTGCTAGAAGGTCAGGGACCCGAGGGATTAATGAAAAACTGTTTTTT.

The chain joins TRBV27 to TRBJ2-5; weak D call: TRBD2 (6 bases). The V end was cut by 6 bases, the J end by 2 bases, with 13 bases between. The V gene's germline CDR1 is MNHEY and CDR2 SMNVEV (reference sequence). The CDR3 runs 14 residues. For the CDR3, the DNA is TGTGCCAGCAGCCCCATAGCGGTACAAGAGACCCAGTACTTC. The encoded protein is CASSPIAVQETQYF.

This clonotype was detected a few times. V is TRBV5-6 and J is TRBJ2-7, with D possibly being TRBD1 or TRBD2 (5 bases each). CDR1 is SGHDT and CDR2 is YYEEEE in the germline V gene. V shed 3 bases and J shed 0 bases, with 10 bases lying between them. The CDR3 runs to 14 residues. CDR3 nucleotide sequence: TGTGCCAGCAGCTCTGGGGACGGCTCCTACGAGCAGTACTTC. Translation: CASSSGDGSYEQYF. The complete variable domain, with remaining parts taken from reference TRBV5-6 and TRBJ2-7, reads DAGVTQSPTHLIKTRGQQVTLRCSPKSGHDTVSWYQQALGQGPQFIFQYYEEEERQRGNFPDRFSGHQFPNYSSELNVNALLLGDSALYLCASSSGDGSYEQYFGPGTRLTVT.

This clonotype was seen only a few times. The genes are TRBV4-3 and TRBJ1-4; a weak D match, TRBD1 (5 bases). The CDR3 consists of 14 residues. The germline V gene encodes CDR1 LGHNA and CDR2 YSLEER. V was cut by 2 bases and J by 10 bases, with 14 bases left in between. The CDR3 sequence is CASSQQGDVGKLFF. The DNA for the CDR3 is TGCGCCAGCAGCCAACAGGGAGATGTTGGAAAACTGTTTTTT.

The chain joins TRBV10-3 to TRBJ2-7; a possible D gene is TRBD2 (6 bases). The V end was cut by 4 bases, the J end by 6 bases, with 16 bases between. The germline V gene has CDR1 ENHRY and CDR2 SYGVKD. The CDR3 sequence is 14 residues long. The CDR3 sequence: CAISGVISEGEQYF. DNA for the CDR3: TGTGCCATCAGTGGAGTTATTTCGGAGGGCGAGCAGTACTTC.

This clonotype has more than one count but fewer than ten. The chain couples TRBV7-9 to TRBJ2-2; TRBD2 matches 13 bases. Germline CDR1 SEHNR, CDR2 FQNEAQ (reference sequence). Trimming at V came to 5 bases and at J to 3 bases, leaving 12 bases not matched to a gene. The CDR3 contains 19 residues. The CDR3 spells CASSPPVGLAGRDTGELFF. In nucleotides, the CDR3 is TGTGCCAGCAGCCCGCCTGTGGGACTAGCGGGAAGGGACACCGGGGAGCTGTTTTTT.

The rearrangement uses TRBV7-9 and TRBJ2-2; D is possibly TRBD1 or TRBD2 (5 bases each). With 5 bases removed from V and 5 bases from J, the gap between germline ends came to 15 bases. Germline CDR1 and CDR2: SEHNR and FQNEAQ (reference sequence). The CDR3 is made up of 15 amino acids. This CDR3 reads CASSLHGAGTGELFF. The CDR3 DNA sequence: TGTGCCAGCAGCCTCCACGGGGCAGGGACCGGGGAGCTGTTTTTT.

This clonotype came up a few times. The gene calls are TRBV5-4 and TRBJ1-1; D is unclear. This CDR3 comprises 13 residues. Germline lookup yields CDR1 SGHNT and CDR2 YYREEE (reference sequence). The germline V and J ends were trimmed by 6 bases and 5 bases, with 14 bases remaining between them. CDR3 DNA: TGTGCCAGCACCTCTGCCAGCCGGACTGAAGCTTTCTTT. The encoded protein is CASTSASRTEAFF.

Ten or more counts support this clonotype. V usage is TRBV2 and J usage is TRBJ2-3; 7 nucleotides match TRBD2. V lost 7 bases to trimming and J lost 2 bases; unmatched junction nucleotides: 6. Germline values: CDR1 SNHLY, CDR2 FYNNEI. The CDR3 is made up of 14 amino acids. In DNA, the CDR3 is TGTGCCAGCAACAGACTAGCAGACACAGATACGCAGTATTTT. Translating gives CASNRLADTDTQYF. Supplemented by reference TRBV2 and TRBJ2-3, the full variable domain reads EPEVTQTPSHQVTQMGQEVILRCVPISNHLYFYWYRQILGQKVEFLVSFYNNEISEKSEIFDDQFSVERPDGSNFTLKIRSTKLEDSAMYFCASNRLADTDTQYFGPGTRLTVL.

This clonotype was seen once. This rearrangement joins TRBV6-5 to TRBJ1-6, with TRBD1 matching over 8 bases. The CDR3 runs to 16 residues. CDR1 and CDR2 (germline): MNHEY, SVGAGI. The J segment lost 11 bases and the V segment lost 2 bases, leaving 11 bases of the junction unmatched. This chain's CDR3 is CASSYRTGRPDTPLHF. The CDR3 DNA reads TGTGCCAGCAGTTACCGGACAGGGAGGCCGGATACACCCCTCCACTTT.

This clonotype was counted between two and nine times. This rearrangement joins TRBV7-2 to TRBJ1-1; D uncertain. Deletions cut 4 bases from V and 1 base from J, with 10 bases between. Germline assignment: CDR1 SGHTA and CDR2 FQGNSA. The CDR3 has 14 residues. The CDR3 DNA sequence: TGTGCCAGCAGCTATCTGACGGAGAACACTGAAGCTTTCTTT. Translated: CASSYLTENTEAFF.

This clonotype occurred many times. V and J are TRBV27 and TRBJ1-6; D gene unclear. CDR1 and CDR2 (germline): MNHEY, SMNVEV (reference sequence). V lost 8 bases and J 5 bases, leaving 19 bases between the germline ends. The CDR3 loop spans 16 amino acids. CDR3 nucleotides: TGTGCCAGCGGGTCTCTTCCATACGCAAATAATTCACCCCTCCACTTT. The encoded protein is CASGSLPYANNSPLHF.

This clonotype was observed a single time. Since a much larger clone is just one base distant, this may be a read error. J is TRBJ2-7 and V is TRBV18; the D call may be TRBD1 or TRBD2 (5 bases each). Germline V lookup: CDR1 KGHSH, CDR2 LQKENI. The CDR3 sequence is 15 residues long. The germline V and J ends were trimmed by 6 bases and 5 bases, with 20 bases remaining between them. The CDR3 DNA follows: TGTGCCAGCTCCCGGACCGAGGGCAGGGACGACGAGCAGTACTTC. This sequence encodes CASSRTEGRDDEQYF. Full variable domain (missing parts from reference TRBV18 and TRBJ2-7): NAGVMQNPRHLVRRRGQEARLRCSPMKGHSHVYWYRQLPEEGLKFMVYLQKENIIDESGMPKERFSAEFPKEGPSILRIQQVVRGDSAAYFCASSRTEGRDDEQYFGPGTRLTVT.